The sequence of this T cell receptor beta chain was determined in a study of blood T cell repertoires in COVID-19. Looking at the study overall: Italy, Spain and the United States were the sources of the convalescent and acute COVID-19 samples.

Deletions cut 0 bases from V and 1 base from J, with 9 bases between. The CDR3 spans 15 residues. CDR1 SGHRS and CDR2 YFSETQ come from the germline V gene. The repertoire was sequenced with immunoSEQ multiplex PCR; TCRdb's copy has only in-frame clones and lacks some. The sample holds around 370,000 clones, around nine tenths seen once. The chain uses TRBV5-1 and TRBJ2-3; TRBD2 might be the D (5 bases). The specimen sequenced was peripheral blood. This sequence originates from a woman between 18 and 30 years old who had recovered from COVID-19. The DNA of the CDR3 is TGCGCCAGCAGCTTGGGGCGGGCCCGCACAGATACGCAGTATTTT. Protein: CASSLGRARTDTQYF.